This entry lists 10 T cell receptor beta chains sequenced from one sample in a study of blood T cell repertoires in COVID-19. Method: immunoSEQ multiplex PCR; TCRdb's copy keeps in-frame clones and lacks some. The sample has roughly 140,000 clones; around 86% are singletons. The sequenced sample consisted of PBMCs or T cells enriched from blood (not recorded which). Receptors originate from a man between 60 and 75 years old who had recovered from COVID-19.

The chain is built from TRBV29-1 and TRBJ2-7; 16 bases line up with TRBD2. This CDR3 has 15 amino acids. The J segment lost 3 bases and the V segment lost 7 bases, leaving 6 bases of the junction unmatched. Germline-derived CDR1 and CDR2 are SQVTM and ANQGSEA. As DNA, the CDR3 is TGCAGCGCCTCGGGACTAGCGGGAGGGAGCTACGAGCAGTACTTC. This gives the protein CSASGLAGGSYEQYF.

The chain has TRBV6-5 and TRBJ2-7; possibly TRBD2 for D (6 bases). CDR1 and CDR2 from the germline V gene are MNHEY and SVGAGI. Trimming stripped 8 bases from V and 0 bases from J, with 14 bases between. The CDR3 sequence is 14 residues long. The CDR3 DNA reads TGTGCCAGCGGAGGTCGGGGGAGCTCCTACGAGCAGTACTTC. Protein product: CASGGRGSSYEQYF.

The chain recombines TRBV28 with TRBJ2-1, with TRBD1 as a possible D gene (5 bases). Germline CDR1 and CDR2: MDHEN and SYDVKM. This CDR3 is 12 amino acids long. The ends were cut back, 6 bases at V and 6 bases at J, with 9 bases in the middle. CDR3 DNA sequence: TGTGCCAGCAGGAAGGGGTCCAATGAGCAGTTCTTC. Translating it yields CASRKGSNEQFF.

The DNA for the CDR3 is TGTGCCAGCAGCTTAGGTAAAGCCGACACCGGGGAGCTGTTTTTT. Translating gives CASSLGKADTGELFF. The chain uses TRBV7-3 and TRBJ2-2; unclear D gene. The CDR3 consists of 15 residues. V was clipped by 2 bases and J by 3 bases, with 10 bases between them. The germline V gene encodes CDR1 SGHTA and CDR2 FQGTGA.

V and J are TRBV18 and TRBJ2-1; 14 positions match TRBD2. Losses at the gene ends were 5 bases for V and 9 bases for J; bases not matched to a gene: 6. This CDR3 contains 15 residues. Germline V gene sequence: CDR1 KGHSH, CDR2 LQKENI. The CDR3 DNA reads TGTGCCAGCTCAACGGGACTAGCGGGAGAAGCTGAGCAGTTCTTC. The encoded protein is CASSTGLAGEAEQFF.

V is TRBV4-2 and J is TRBJ1-6, with no clear D. Germline V gene sequence: CDR1 LGHNA, CDR2 YNFKEQ. The CDR3 is 14 amino acids. V lost 2 bases and J lost 9, with 11 bases in between. The CDR3 region is CASSQLGVLSPLHF. CDR3 DNA sequence: TGTGCCAGCAGCCAATTGGGAGTTCTTTCACCCCTCCACTTT.

This clone appeared a single time. The rearrangement links TRBV29-1 to TRBJ2-1; D uncertain. The V end was cut by 3 bases, the J end by 7 bases, with 7 bases between. The CDR3 consists of 11 residues. The germline gives CDR1 SQVTM, CDR2 ANQGSEA. In nucleotides, the CDR3 is TGCAGCGTTGAGATAGCAAATGAGCAGTTCTTC. It translates to CSVEIANEQFF.

A single count supports this clone. J is TRBJ1-4 and V is TRBV29-1; no clear D. The CDR3 length is 14 residues. Germline-derived CDR1 and CDR2 are SQVTM and ANQGSEA. Trimming pared 5 bases from V and 4 bases from J, leaving 14 bases between. DNA of the CDR3: TGCAGCGTTCCCCTCTCAGGCAGTAATGAAAAACTGTTTTTT. Protein: CSVPLSGSNEKLFF.

The chain uses TRBV9 and TRBJ1-6; 10 nucleotides agree with TRBD1. The V and J ends lost 6 bases and 8 bases, in that order; junction bases with no gene match: 8. Germline V gene lookup returns CDR1 SGDLS and CDR2 YYNGEE. This CDR3 has 15 amino acids. The CDR3 DNA follows: TGTGCCAGCACCACCGGGACAGGGGTGGATTCACCCCTCCACTTT. Its translation: CASTTGTGVDSPLHF.

The chain joins TRBV14 to TRBJ1-1; D is ambiguous. This CDR3 has 13 residues. V lost 1 base and J lost 9, with 12 bases in between. Germline V gives CDR1 SGHDN, CDR2 FVKESK. The CDR3 DNA reads TGTGCCAGCAGCCAAGTTGTTCCCGGGAAAGCTTTCTTT. It encodes CASSQVVPGKAFF.